These 5 T cell receptor beta chains were sequenced from one sample in a study of blood T cells in healthy people across ages (dated by TCRdb to about 2015). The library was obtained by 5' RACE. Instrument on record: Illumina HiSeq 2500. The second PCR ran for roughly 7 to 11 cycles and used a J-beta primer mix along with a sample-barcoded 5' primer. TCRdb redid the processing of the public reads, applying fastp at Q25 and MiXCR, and retained in-frame beta chains. Each entry is one CDR3 protein sequence, shown with its most common DNA and genes. The sample table records 1.5 million to 2 million distinct CDR3 sequences; 25% to 30% of these occur just once. 7.7% of the sample is taken by the ten largest. Sequenced input: blood. These receptor sequences come from a woman in her 30s in good health.

The chain joins TRBV12-3 or TRBV12-4 to TRBJ2-3; no clear D gene. The CDR3 has 15 residues. Trimming shortened V by 7 bases and J by 0 bases, and 14 bases separated the two germline ends. As DNA, the CDR3 is TGTGCCAGCACCCCACAGTCAGGTAGCACAGATACGCAGTATTTT. Encoded protein: CASTPQSGSTDTQYF.

This clonotype has more than one count but fewer than ten. The rearrangement links TRBV29-1 to TRBJ2-3; TRBD2 might be the D (5 bases). Germline values: CDR1 SQVTM, CDR2 ANQGSEA. The V end lost 4 bases, the J end lost 4 bases, and 9 bases lay between the germline ends. This CDR3 comprises 12 residues. The CDR3 protein is CSVVGESDTQYF. CDR3 nucleotides: TGCAGCGTTGTTGGGGAGTCAGATACGCAGTATTTT.

This clonotype was counted ten times or more. The gene calls are TRBV9 and TRBJ2-5, with 8 bases that match TRBD2. The CDR3 spans 15 residues. Trimming at V came to 3 bases and at J to 5 bases, leaving 9 bases not matched to a gene. The germline gives CDR1 SGDLS, CDR2 YYNGEE. The CDR3, as DNA: TGTGCCAGCAGCGAGGGACTAGTGGGCGGCGAGACCCAGTACTTC. Translated, it gives CASSEGLVGGETQYF. The variable domain in full, completed from reference TRBV9 and TRBJ2-5, reads DSGVTQTPKHLITATGQRVTLRCSPRSGDLSVYWYQQSLDQGLQFLIQYYNGEERAKGNILERFSAQQFPDLHSELNLSSLELGDSALYFCASSEGLVGGETQYFGPGTRLLVL.

As for this clonotype: A much larger clone differs by one base, so this may be a read error. The V and J genes are TRBV25-1 and TRBJ2-6, with a tentative D call TRBD1 (5 bases). This CDR3 spans 15 amino acids. CDR1 and CDR2 from the germline V gene are MGHDK and SYGVNS. In nucleotides, the CDR3 is TGTGCCAGCAGTGAACCATACTCTGGGGCCGACGTCCTGACTTTC. This encodes CASSEPYSGADVLTF. The variable domain in full, with the rest retrieved from reference TRBV25-1 and TRBJ2-6, is EADIYQTPRYLVIGTGKKITLECSQTMGHDKMYWYQQDPGMELHLIHYSYGVNSTEKGDLSSESTVSRIRTEHFPLTLESARPSHTSQYLCASSEPYSGADVLTFGAGSRLTVL.

The V gene is TRBV4-1, the J gene TRBJ1-2; 11 bases align to TRBD1. CDR1 and CDR2 from the germline V gene are MGHRA and YSYEKL. V shed 0 bases, J shed 4 bases, and the junction held 4 bases outside the gene matches. The CDR3 consists of 16 residues. CDR3 protein: CASSQDRTGGFYGYTF. DNA of the CDR3: TGCGCCAGCAGCCAAGACCGGACAGGGGGCTTCTATGGCTACACCTTC.